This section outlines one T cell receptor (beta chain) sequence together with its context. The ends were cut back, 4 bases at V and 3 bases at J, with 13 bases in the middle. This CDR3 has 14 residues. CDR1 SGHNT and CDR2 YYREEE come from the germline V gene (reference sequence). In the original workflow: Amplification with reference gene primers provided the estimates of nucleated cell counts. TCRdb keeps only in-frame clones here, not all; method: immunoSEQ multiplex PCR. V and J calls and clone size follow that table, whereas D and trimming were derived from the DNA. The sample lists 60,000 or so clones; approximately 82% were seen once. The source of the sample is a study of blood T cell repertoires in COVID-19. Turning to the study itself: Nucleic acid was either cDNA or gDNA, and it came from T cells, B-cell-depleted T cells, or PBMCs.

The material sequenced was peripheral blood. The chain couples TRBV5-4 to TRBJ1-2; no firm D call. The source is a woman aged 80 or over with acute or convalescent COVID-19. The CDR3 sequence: CASSVESGYYGYTF. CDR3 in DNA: TGTGCCAGCAGCGTGGAGTCCGGGTACTATGGCTACACCTTC.